One sample yielded the 18 T cell receptor beta chains listed below, sequenced in a study of STAT3 mutations in large granular lymphocyte leukemia. Here immunoSEQ multiplex PCR was the method, and the copy in TCRdb shows in-frame clones only, minus some. The ten top clones account for around four fifths, within a sample of 2,000 to 3,000 clones. Study-wide points: At least one immunodominant TCR beta clonotype appeared in every T-cell large granular lymphocyte leukemia patient.

These TCRs are of unknown antigen specificity. Sequencing used PBMCs. The receptors here all came from a human donor with T large granular lymphocyte leukemia. The donor label of this sample is uncertain. Some clones in this sample may be carry-over from other donors' samples.

This clone is labeled medium-sized (0.01 to 0.1%) based on frequency. As the CDR3 is not closed by the conserved phenylalanine or tryptophan, this likely results from a read error. The limits of the CDR3 on the DNA are not certain, so only TCRdb's listed CDR3 is given. The chain combines TRBV19 with TRBJ2-5; the table's TRBD2 call for D was not verified on the DNA. The germline V gene has CDR1 LNHDA and CDR2 SQIVND (reference sequence). The CDR3 is 8 amino acids long, termini counted. Here the CDR3 reads CASSIGGT.

A note on this clone: The final CDR3 position lacks the conserved phenylalanine or tryptophan, pointing to a likely read error. The DNA is omitted, as the CDR3 cannot be located on it reliably, and the CDR3 follows TCRdb's listing. The chain uses TRBV18 and TRBJ2-5; the table's D gene call, TRBD2, was not cross checked with the DNA. The CDR3 has 9 residues if both end residues are counted. CDR1 is KGHSH and CDR2 is LQKENI in the germline V gene. The CDR3 protein is CASSPFQET.

Regarding this clone: The CDR3 does not end in the conserved phenylalanine or tryptophan, so this is likely a read error. Because the CDR3's place on the DNA is in doubt, the DNA is left out and the CDR3 is given as listed by TCRdb. The chain employs TRBV18 and TRBJ1-4; the table's D call, TRBD1, has no DNA check behind it. Germline V gene data show CDR1 as KGHSH and CDR2 as LQKENI. The CDR3 is 13 residues long, counting both termini. The chain's CDR3 is CASSLIGPGTNEK.

Details on this clone: The final CDR3 position lacks the conserved phenylalanine or tryptophan, pointing to a likely read error. The limits of the CDR3 on the DNA are not certain, so only TCRdb's listed CDR3 is given. This CDR3 is CASSIGTGE. V usage is TRBV19 and J usage is TRBJ2-2; the table's TRBD1 call for D was not verified on the DNA. The CDR3 is made up of 9 amino acids, end residues included. Germline V gene lookup returns CDR1 LNHDA and CDR2 SQIVND (reference sequence).

In regard to this clone: A read error is likely, as this CDR3 ends without the conserved phenylalanine or tryptophan. The limits of the CDR3 on the DNA are not certain, so only TCRdb's listed CDR3 is given. This chain joins TRBV25-1 and TRBJ1-4; the listed D gene, TRBD1, was not tested against the DNA. In germline, CDR1 is MGHDK, CDR2 SYGVNS. The CDR3 has 11 amino acids, counting both end residues. The CDR3 reads CASSDGFNNEK.

Of note for this clone: The missing conserved phenylalanine or tryptophan at the end of this CDR3 makes a read error likely. The limits of the CDR3 on the DNA are not certain, so only TCRdb's listed CDR3 is given. This chain joins TRBV18 and TRBJ2-5; the table's D call of TRBD1 was not tested on the DNA. The CDR3 region is 10 residues in length, termini included. From germline, CDR1 is KGHSH and CDR2 LQKENI. CDR3: CASSPRDQET.

With respect to this clone: Likely a read error: the CDR3 ends without its conserved phenylalanine or tryptophan. The DNA is left out, because the CDR3 cannot be placed on it with certainty; the CDR3 is given as TCRdb lists it. V is TRBV5-1 and J is TRBJ2-1; the D call TRBD1 from the table was never checked on the DNA. Germline CDR1 SGHRS, CDR2 YFSETQ. Both ends counted, the CDR3 spans 10 residues. The CDR3 loop reads CASSLDRANE.

On this clone: As the CDR3 is not closed by the conserved phenylalanine or tryptophan, this likely results from a read error. The limits of the CDR3 on the DNA are not certain, so only TCRdb's listed CDR3 is given. V and J are TRBV11-3 and TRBJ2-5; TRBD1 reflects the table's D call only, with no check against the DNA. Germline loops: CDR1 SGHNT, CDR2 YENEEA. The CDR3 length is 11 residues, termini included. The CDR3 spells CASSLRDGGET.

About this clone itself: Likely a read error: the CDR3 ends without its conserved phenylalanine or tryptophan. No DNA is shown, since the ends of the CDR3 on it are uncertain; the CDR3 is the one TCRdb lists. This chain connects TRBV11-3 to TRBJ1-1; the table's D call, TRBD1, has no DNA check behind it. The CDR3 adds up to 12 amino acids, both ends counted. Germline lookup yields CDR1 SGHNT and CDR2 YENEEA. The CDR3 loop is CASSLGEGMNTE.

With regard to this clone: Lacking the conserved final phenylalanine or tryptophan, this CDR3 likely reflects a read error. The DNA is omitted, as the CDR3 cannot be located on it reliably, and the CDR3 follows TCRdb's listing. CDR3 residues: CASSLRQEFISGNT. The rearrangement links TRBV4-2 to TRBJ1-3; TRBD1 is the table's D call and was not checked against the DNA. The CDR3 is 14 residues long, counting both termini. Germline V gene data show CDR1 as LGHNA and CDR2 as YNFKEQ.

In regard to this clone: No conserved phenylalanine or tryptophan is present at the end of the CDR3, so a read error is the likely explanation. Because the CDR3's place on the DNA is in doubt, the DNA is left out and the CDR3 is given as listed by TCRdb. The chain recombines TRBV2 with TRBJ2-2; the table's D call of TRBD2 was not tested on the DNA. With termini counted, the CDR3 has 12 amino acids. CDR1 is SNHLY, CDR2 FYNNEI, per germline. The CDR3 protein is CASSEVAGVTGE.

This clone is medium-sized by frequency. The conserved closing phenylalanine or tryptophan is absent in this CDR3, likely reflecting a read error. Because the CDR3's place on the DNA is in doubt, the DNA is left out and the CDR3 is given as listed by TCRdb. This rearrangement joins TRBV5-1 to TRBJ1-2; the DNA was not used to check the table's D call, TRBD1. The CDR3 sequence runs 12 residues, both termini included. The germline V gene encodes CDR1 SGHRS and CDR2 YFSETQ. This CDR3 reads CASSLRTGNNYG.

Note on this clone: This CDR3 is missing its conserved last phenylalanine or tryptophan, likely due to a read error. Because the CDR3's place on the DNA is in doubt, the DNA is left out and the CDR3 is given as listed by TCRdb. The chain couples TRBV5-6 to TRBJ2-3; the table's D call, TRBD2, has no DNA check behind it. The CDR3 has 8 residues if both end residues are counted. Germline V gene sequence: CDR1 SGHDT, CDR2 YYEEEE. CDR3 in amino acids: CASSLTDT.

Worth noting for this clone: It is likely a read error, because the conserved phenylalanine at the end of the CDR3 is missing. It is unclear where the CDR3 begins or ends on the DNA, so no DNA is shown, and the CDR3 is as TCRdb lists it. This chain links TRBV18 with TRBJ1-2; the table assigns TRBD1, which was not confirmed against the DNA. The CDR3 contains 8 residues when both ends are counted. The V gene's germline CDR1 is KGHSH and CDR2 LQKENI. The CDR3 here is CASSRSDG.

About this clone itself: In this CDR3 the conserved last residue, phenylalanine or tryptophan, is missing, so a read error is likely. The DNA is omitted, as the CDR3 cannot be located on it reliably, and the CDR3 follows TCRdb's listing. The gene calls are TRBV6-1 and TRBJ2-3; the DNA was not used to check the table's D call, TRBD1. With termini counted, the CDR3 has 11 amino acids. The germline gives CDR1 MNHNS, CDR2 SASEGT. CDR3: CASSGGAWTDT.

This clone is deemed medium-sized (0.01 to 0.1%) by its frequency. As the CDR3 is not closed by the conserved phenylalanine or tryptophan, this likely results from a read error. The DNA is omitted, as the CDR3 cannot be located on it reliably, and the CDR3 follows TCRdb's listing. The chain carries TRBV24-1 and TRBJ2-5; the table's TRBD1 call for D was not verified on the DNA. Termini included, the CDR3 measures 12 amino acids. CDR1 and CDR2 (germline): KGHDR, SFDVKD. CDR3 region: CATSPGHTYQET.

Comment on this clone: This is likely a read error, given that the CDR3 carries no conserved phenylalanine or tryptophan at its end. The limits of the CDR3 on the DNA are not certain, so only TCRdb's listed CDR3 is given. The chain has TRBV6-1 and TRBJ2-1; the table calls TRBD1, which could not be checked here. The CDR3 extends over 9 residues, inclusive of both ends. Germline assignment: CDR1 MNHNS and CDR2 SASEGT. The CDR3 sequence: CASSEMVNE.

As to this clone: Since no conserved phenylalanine or tryptophan closes the CDR3, a read error is the likely cause. The limits of the CDR3 on the DNA are not certain, so only TCRdb's listed CDR3 is given. V and J are TRBV2 and TRBJ1-1; the D segment call TRBD1 is taken from the table without a DNA check. Germline V gene lookup returns CDR1 SNHLY and CDR2 FYNNEI. The CDR3 has 8 amino acids, counting both end residues. CDR3 in amino acids: CASRTDTE.